The 26 T cell receptor beta chains below were found in one sample sequenced in a study of cytomegalovirus exposure and HLA in healthy donors. A multiplex PCR was run with 60 Vbeta primers and 13 Jbeta primers. Measured with immunoSEQ multiplex PCR; TCRdb has only the in-frame clones, and not every one. In all, the sample yields roughly 75,000 clones. Sequenced material: PBMCs. All receptors come from a man aged 35 to 55 in good health and CMV-seronegative.

J is TRBJ2-2 and V is TRBV30; D is ambiguous. The ends were cut back, 0 bases at V and 0 bases at J, with 11 bases in the middle. CDR1 is GTSNPN, CDR2 SVGIG, per germline (reference sequence). The CDR3 loop spans 16 amino acids. For the CDR3, the DNA is TGTGCCTGGAGTGTACGTGGCCGATCGAACACCGGGGAGCTGTTTTTT. It codes for CAWSVRGRSNTGELFF.

V and J are TRBV30 and TRBJ2-1; the match to TRBD1 covers 8 bases. The CDR3 is 19 amino acids. Germline CDR1 is GTSNPN and CDR2 is SVGIG (reference sequence). Trimming at V came to 2 bases and at J to 6 bases, leaving 21 bases not matched to a gene. CDR3 DNA: TGTGCCTGGAGTACAACAGGAGGTGAAGGACAGGGAGAGTTCAATGAGCAGTTCTTC. Translating it yields CAWSTTGGEGQGEFNEQFF.

The chain joins TRBV5-1 to TRBJ2-3; D gene unclear. Trimming shortened V by 1 base and J by 4 bases, and 4 bases separated the two germline ends. Germline lookup yields CDR1 SGHRS and CDR2 YFSETQ. This CDR3 is built from 12 residues. The CDR3 spells CASSLPADTQYF. The CDR3, as DNA: TGCGCCAGCAGCTTGCCCGCAGATACGCAGTATTTT.

The gene calls are TRBV7-5 and TRBJ2-4; the D call TRBD2 from the table was never checked on the DNA. TRBV7-5 corresponds to a pseudogene. The CDR3 sequence is 15 residues long. CDR3 sequence: CARTPPPSGDNIQYF. CDR3 nucleotide sequence: TGTGCCAGAACCCCTCCGCCTAGCGGGGATAACATTCAGTACTTC.

V is TRBV18 and J is TRBJ2-1, with 7 nucleotides matching TRBD2. The germline gives CDR1 KGHSH, CDR2 LQKENI. This CDR3 contains 16 residues. Losses at the gene ends were 6 bases for V and 8 bases for J; bases not matched to a gene: 16. CDR3 DNA: TGTGCCAGCTCCCCCGCGCGGGAGCGGCGTGGGTATGAGCAGTTCTTC. Its translation: CASSPARERRGYEQFF.

This rearrangement joins TRBV7-8 to TRBJ2-2; tentatively, D is TRBD1 (6 bases). The CDR3 sequence is 15 residues long. Germline V gene sequence: CDR1 SGHVS, CDR2 FQNEAQ. Trimming left V 3 bases short and J 1 base short, with 9 bases between. The CDR3 DNA is TGTGCCAGCAGCTTCACAGGGCTGAACACCGGGGAGCTGTTTTTT. Its protein product is CASSFTGLNTGELFF.

The genes are TRBV5-6 and TRBJ2-1; 8 bases match TRBD2. This CDR3 has 16 amino acids. Germline CDR1 and CDR2: SGHDT and YYEEEE. Trimming at V came to 0 bases and at J to 7 bases, leaving 9 bases not matched to a gene. The CDR3 reads CASSLDRSSGTNEQFF. In DNA form, the CDR3 reads TGTGCCAGCAGCTTGGATCGGAGTAGCGGGACTAATGAGCAGTTCTTC.

The chain combines TRBV28 with TRBJ2-3; 10 bases are a match to TRBD2. V dropped 7 bases and J dropped 1; count of bases not matched to a gene: 11. The CDR3 length is 17 residues. Germline CDR1 and CDR2: MDHEN and SYDVKM. Here the CDR3 DNA reads TGTGCCAGCACCCTAGCGGGAGTCGAAGGGTGCACAGATACGCAGTATTTT. Translation gives CASTLAGVEGCTDTQYF.

The chain uses TRBV18 and TRBJ1-4; 9 nucleotides match TRBD1. The junction had 4 bases not matched to a gene; V was cut back by 5 bases and J by 0 bases. CDR1 is KGHSH, CDR2 LQKENI, per germline. The CDR3 spans 16 residues. The CDR3 reads CASSTTGGSTNEKLFF. The CDR3 DNA reads as TGTGCCAGCTCAACTACAGGGGGCTCAACTAATGAAAAACTGTTTTTT. The full variable domain, completed using reference TRBV18 and TRBJ1-4, is NAGVMQNPRHLVRRRGQEARLRCSPMKGHSHVYWYRQLPEEGLKFMVYLQKENIIDESGMPKERFSAEFPKEGPSILRIQQVVRGDSAAYFCASSTTGGSTNEKLFFGSGTQLSVL.

This chain joins TRBV7-2 and TRBJ2-7, with 10 bases matching TRBD2. The V gene end was trimmed by 5 bases and the J gene end by 6 bases; junction bases not matched to a gene: 10. Germline CDR1 reads SGHTA; CDR2 reads FQGNSA. The CDR3 is made up of 15 amino acids. The CDR3 loop reads CASSQASGSSSEQYF. The DNA for the CDR3 is TGTGCCAGCAGCCAAGCTAGCGGGAGTTCCAGCGAGCAGTACTTC.

V and J are TRBV28 and TRBJ2-1; 13 bases match TRBD2. The CDR3 covers 17 residues. The trim removed 4 bases at V and 6 bases at J, leaving 9 bases unmatched. CDR1 and CDR2 (germline): MDHEN, SYDVKM. CDR3 residues: CASSSQGTSGNINEQFF. CDR3 DNA sequence: TGTGCCAGCAGTTCCCAGGGGACTAGCGGGAATATCAATGAGCAGTTCTTC.

The J gene is TRBJ1-2, the V gene TRBV9, with TRBD1 as a possible D gene (5 bases). V was cut by 0 bases and J by 8 bases, with 17 bases left in between. Germline CDR1 and CDR2: SGDLS and YYNGEE. This CDR3 comprises 15 residues. The CDR3 DNA reads as TGTGCCAGCAGCGTAGTCCCGGGACTGACAGAAGGCTACACCTTC. Amino acid sequence: CASSVVPGLTEGYTF.

This CDR3 reads CASSLAQGTPGTQYF. Written as DNA, the CDR3 is TGTGCCAGCAGCTTAGCTCAGGGGACGCCGGGGACCCAGTACTTC. This chain joins TRBV7-9 and TRBJ2-5; perhaps TRBD1 as D (6 bases). V was trimmed by 0 bases and J by 7 bases, leaving 15 bases between them. Germline CDR1 is SEHNR and CDR2 is FQNEAQ (reference sequence). The CDR3 contains 15 residues.

The rearrangement joins TRBV5-1 to TRBJ2-1; 10 bases agree with TRBD2. Germline V gene sequence: CDR1 SGHRS, CDR2 YFSETQ. J lost 1 base, V lost 5 bases, and 6 bases had no gene match. This CDR3 spans 16 amino acids. Here the CDR3 reads CASSMTSGRSYNEQFF. The CDR3 DNA sequence: TGCGCCAGCAGTATGACTAGCGGGCGATCCTACAATGAGCAGTTCTTC.

The chain is built from TRBV25-1 and TRBJ2-2, with 8 bases matching TRBD1. Trimming removed 3 bases from V and 1 base from J; junction bases left unmatched: 4. This CDR3 has 16 residues. CDR1 and CDR2 from the germline V gene are MGHDK and SYGVNS. The CDR3 protein is CASSDTGQGNTGELFF. The CDR3 nucleotides are TGTGCCAGCAGTGACACAGGACAGGGGAACACCGGGGAGCTGTTTTTT.

The genes are TRBV4-3 and TRBJ1-2, with a weak D call TRBD1 (6 bases). CDR3 size: 20 residues. The germline CDR1 and CDR2 sequences are LGHNA and YSLEER. V was pared by 3 bases and J by 1 base, with 27 bases between. CDR3 residues: CASSQTLGHLESGVNYGYTF. CDR3 in DNA: TGCGCCAGCAGCCAGACATTGGGACATCTAGAAAGCGGCGTTAACTATGGCTACACCTTC.

The rearrangement uses TRBV6-1 and TRBJ2-7; TRBD1 matches 8 bases. CDR3 length: 14 residues. The V segment lost 6 bases and the J segment 0 bases; nucleotides outside the gene matches: 4. Germline values: CDR1 MNHNS, CDR2 SASEGT. Here the CDR3 DNA reads TGTGCCAGCAGGGCAGGGGGCGTCTCCTACGAGCAGTACTTC. Translation gives CASRAGGVSYEQYF.

The V call is TRBV7-2, the J call TRBJ2-4; 10 positions agree with TRBD1. This CDR3 contains 14 residues. After removal of 1 base from V and 6 bases from J, the junction contained 0 bases not matched to a gene. Per germline, CDR1 SGHTA and CDR2 FQGNSA. CDR3 amino acids: CASSLGTGGNIQYF. The CDR3 DNA reads TGTGCCAGCAGCTTAGGGACAGGGGGAAACATTCAGTACTTC.

The CDR3 sequence: CASSQARTGGGGYTF. CDR3 coding DNA: TGCGCCAGCAGCCAAGCTAGGACAGGAGGGGGTGGCTACACCTTC. The genes are TRBV4-3 and TRBJ1-2; TRBD1 matches at 7 bases. This CDR3 is built from 15 residues. V gave up 1 base and J gave up 7 bases; unmatched junction bases: 9. Germline CDR1 and CDR2: LGHNA and YSLEER.

The rearrangement links TRBV19 to TRBJ1-5; the match to TRBD1 covers 8 bases. CDR3 length: 16 residues. The trim removed 1 base at V and 0 bases at J, leaving 2 bases unmatched. Germline CDR1 is LNHDA and CDR2 is SQIVND (reference sequence). The DNA for the CDR3 is TGTGCCAGTAGTATAGTACAGGGGGATAGCAATCAGCCCCAGCATTTT. Its protein is CASSIVQGDSNQPQHF.

J is TRBJ1-4 and V is TRBV5-1; possible D gene TRBD1, 6 bases. V was cut by 4 bases and J by 7 bases, with 14 bases left in between. The CDR3 spans 14 residues. The germline V gene has CDR1 SGHRS and CDR2 YFSETQ. In DNA form, the CDR3 reads TGCGCCAGCAGCCTACAGGGTCTCGGTGAAAAACTGTTTTTT. Translating it yields CASSLQGLGEKLFF.

The J gene is TRBJ2-1, the V gene TRBV9; TRBD1 might be the D (5 bases). Germline V gene sequence: CDR1 SGDLS, CDR2 YYNGEE. The CDR3 loop spans 17 amino acids. Trimming left V 1 base short and J 6 bases short, with 20 bases between. CDR3 loop: CASSVRGGAPNLNEQFF. CDR3 nucleotide sequence: TGTGCCAGCAGCGTACGAGGTGGGGCCCCAAACCTCAATGAGCAGTTCTTC.

The chain links TRBV30 to TRBJ1-1; D is perhaps TRBD1 (5 bases). The germline V gene has CDR1 GTSNPN and CDR2 SVGIG (reference sequence). The CDR3 has 15 residues. V lost 6 bases and J 1 base, leaving 18 bases between the germline ends. The CDR3: CACRRQGLGNTEAFF. For the CDR3, the DNA is TGTGCCTGCCGGCGCCAGGGCCTCGGGAACACTGAAGCTTTCTTT.

The CDR3 DNA is TGTGCCTGGAGTCGCATTGAAACAGCGAACACTGAAGCTTTCTTT. This translates into CAWSRIETANTEAFF. The V call is TRBV30, the J call TRBJ1-1, with D uncertain. Germline CDR1 and CDR2: GTSNPN and SVGIG (reference sequence). This CDR3 spans 15 amino acids. V lost 2 bases and J 1 base, leaving 14 bases between the germline ends. Supplemented by reference TRBV30 and TRBJ1-1, the full variable domain reads SQTIHQWPATLVQPVGSPLSLECTVEGTSNPNLYWYRQAAGRGLQLLFYSVGIGQISSEVPQNLSASRPQDRQFILSSKKLLLSDSGFYLCAWSRIETANTEAFFGQGTRLTVV.

The chain is built from TRBV29-1 and TRBJ1-3; 11 nucleotides match TRBD1. With V trimmed by 5 bases and J by 8 bases, 2 bases remained unmatched. The CDR3 is 12 amino acids. Germline assignment: CDR1 SQVTM and CDR2 ANQGSEA. Here the CDR3 reads CSVRDRGDTIYF. CDR3 nucleotides: TGCAGCGTTCGGGACAGGGGGGACACCATATATTTT. Full variable domain (outside the CDR3, taken from reference TRBV29-1 and TRBJ1-3): SAVISQKPSRDICQRGTSLTIQCQVDSQVTMMFWYRQQPGQSLTLIATANQGSEATYESGFVIDKFPISRPNLTFSTLTVSNMSPEDSSIYLCSVRDRGDTIYFGEGSWLTVV.

V is TRBV14 and J is TRBJ2-1, with TRBD2 matching 9 bases. The CDR3 runs to 15 residues. V was pared by 2 bases and J by 1 base, with 0 bases of the junction left unmatched. Germline V gene data show CDR1 as SGHDN and CDR2 as FVKESK. CDR3 in DNA: TGTGCCAGCAGCCAACTAGCGGGGTCCTACAATGAGCAGTTCTTC. As protein: CASSQLAGSYNEQFF.